Listed here are 32 T cell receptor beta chains from one sample, sequenced in a study of cytomegalovirus exposure and HLA in healthy donors. The assay was immunoSEQ multiplex PCR, and TCRdb's table has in-frame clones only and misses some. Of roughly 43,000 clones listed, over 85% are singletons. The sequenced sample was PBMCs. The receptor set was obtained from a woman aged 18-30 years in good health and CMV-seronegative.

V usage is TRBV6-1 and J usage is TRBJ2-3; D ambiguous. The CDR3 spans 11 residues. V lost 6 bases to trimming and J lost 5 bases, with 6 bases between them. The V gene's germline CDR1 is MNHNS and CDR2 SASEGT. The CDR3 sequence is CASRNKDTQYF. The CDR3 bases are TGTGCCAGCAGGAACAAAGATACGCAGTATTTT.

This clone showed up just once. J is TRBJ2-5 and V is TRBV28; D gene ambiguous. The CDR3 extends over 14 amino acids. Trimming stripped 3 bases from V and 2 bases from J, with 10 bases between. Germline values: CDR1 MDHEN, CDR2 SYDVKM. The CDR3 DNA reads TGTGCCAGCAGTTTTGTGTCAGGACAAGAGACCCAGTACTTC. Its translation is CASSFVSGQETQYF.

This chain joins TRBV4-1 and TRBJ2-1, with TRBD1 matching 9 bases. Germline V gene lookup returns CDR1 MGHRA and CDR2 YSYEKL. Germline trimming cut 4 bases from V and 8 bases from J; bases unmatched to any gene: 9. CDR3 size: 15 residues. The CDR3 nucleotides read TGCGCCAGCAGCCGAGGACAGGGGCCCTGGGATGAGCAGTTCTTC. This translates into CASSRGQGPWDEQFF.

V gene TRBV5-4 combines with J gene TRBJ2-1; 8 nucleotides align to TRBD1. V dropped 5 bases and J dropped 3; count of bases not matched to a gene: 10. CDR3 length: 16 residues. Germline V gives CDR1 SGHNT, CDR2 YYREEE (reference sequence). CDR3 sequence reads: CASSLTGTGYYNEQFF. DNA for the CDR3: TGTGCCAGCAGTCTTACCGGGACAGGCTACTACAATGAGCAGTTCTTC.

The chain links TRBV30 to TRBJ1-1; tentative D call: TRBD1 (6 bases). V was clipped by 0 bases and J by 0 bases, with 8 bases between them. Germline V gene sequence: CDR1 GTSNPN, CDR2 SVGIG (reference sequence). The CDR3 is made up of 14 amino acids. CDR3 region: CAWSVQGVNTEAFF. In nucleotides, the CDR3 is TGTGCCTGGAGTGTACAGGGTGTGAACACTGAAGCTTTCTTT. The variable domain in full, with the rest retrieved from reference TRBV30 and TRBJ1-1, is SQTIHQWPATLVQPVGSPLSLECTVEGTSNPNLYWYRQAAGRGLQLLFYSVGIGQISSEVPQNLSASRPQDRQFILSSKKLLLSDSGFYLCAWSVQGVNTEAFFGQGTRLTVV.

This clone has a single count. The chain has TRBV10-2 and TRBJ2-1, with 10 bases that match TRBD1. The CDR3 runs to 15 residues. Germline V gives CDR1 WSHSY, CDR2 SAAADI. The trim removed 3 bases at V and 8 bases at J, leaving 7 bases unmatched. The CDR3: CASSDLGQGTDEQFF. DNA of the CDR3: TGCGCCAGCAGTGATCTGGGACAGGGGACGGATGAGCAGTTCTTC.

DNA of the CDR3: TGTGCCAGCAGCCTTACAGGAGTGAACACCATATATTTT. Translating gives CASSLTGVNTIYF. The chain employs TRBV28 and TRBJ1-3; D possibly corresponds to TRBD1 (5 bases). The germline V gene encodes CDR1 MDHEN and CDR2 SYDVKM. The CDR3 runs to 13 residues. V was pared by 6 bases and J by 7 bases, with 13 bases between.

V and J are TRBV28 and TRBJ2-1; D not certain. The CDR3 spans 11 residues. With 4 bases removed from V and 10 bases from J, the gap between germline ends came to 8 bases. Per the germline V gene, CDR1 is MDHEN and CDR2 is SYDVKM. This CDR3 is CASSSYWEQFF. CDR3 DNA: TGTGCCAGCAGTTCATACTGGGAGCAGTTCTTC.

V is TRBV9 and J is TRBJ2-1; D not resolved. The CDR3 runs to 15 residues. V lost 2 bases to trimming and J lost 8 bases, with 17 bases between them. Germline assignment: CDR1 SGDLS and CDR2 YYNGEE. For the CDR3, the DNA is TGTGCCAGCAGCGTTATCCCCGGGTCAGCAGATGAGCAGTTCTTC. Translating gives CASSVIPGSADEQFF.

The chain uses TRBV19 and TRBJ2-7; tentatively, D is TRBD1 (5 bases). V lost 2 bases and J 6 bases, leaving 11 bases between the germline ends. In germline, CDR1 is LNHDA, CDR2 SQIVND (reference sequence). This CDR3 comprises 13 residues. Here the CDR3 reads CASSIFDRGEQYF. The CDR3 DNA reads TGTGCCAGTAGTATATTTGACAGAGGCGAGCAGTACTTC. The whole variable domain, filled in from reference TRBV19 and TRBJ2-7, reads DGGITQSPKYLFRKEGQNVTLSCEQNLNHDAMYWYRQDPGQGLRLIYYSQIVNDFQKGDIAEGYSVSREKKESFPLTVTSAQKNPTAFYLCASSIFDRGEQYFGPGTRLTVT.

The chain links TRBV2 to TRBJ2-7; D possibly corresponds to TRBD1 (5 bases). Trimming cost V 2 bases and J 0 bases, with 11 bases left between them. The CDR3 length is 15 residues. The germline V gene encodes CDR1 SNHLY and CDR2 FYNNEI. The CDR3 spells CASSERQGYSYEQYF. The CDR3 nucleotides are TGTGCCAGCAGTGAACGGCAGGGCTACTCCTACGAGCAGTACTTC.

The V call is TRBV11-2, the J call TRBJ2-1; 7 bases line up with TRBD2. The V gene end was trimmed by 4 bases and the J gene end by 4 bases; junction bases not matched to a gene: 10. The CDR3 length is 16 residues. Per the germline V gene, CDR1 is SGHAT and CDR2 is FQNNGV. The CDR3 here is CASSSILAEIYNEQFF. The CDR3 nucleotides are TGTGCCAGCAGCTCGATTCTAGCGGAGATATACAATGAGCAGTTCTTC.

This clone has a single count. The rearrangement uses TRBV6-1 and TRBJ2-7; 7 bases line up with TRBD1. Trimming at V came to 0 bases and at J to 2 bases, leaving 7 bases not matched to a gene. Germline V gene lookup returns CDR1 MNHNS and CDR2 SASEGT. The CDR3 is 16 amino acids. CDR3 sequence: CASSEAGTAFPYEQYF. The CDR3 DNA is TGTGCCAGCAGTGAAGCTGGGACAGCCTTCCCCTACGAGCAGTACTTC.

J is TRBJ2-3 and V is TRBV7-8, with D possibly TRBD1 on 5 matching bases. The CDR3 spans 14 residues. Trimming took 5 bases from V and 0 from J, leaving 9 bases between them. Germline V gene lookup returns CDR1 SGHVS and CDR2 FQNEAQ. The chain's CDR3 is CASSPDSSTDTQYF. The CDR3 DNA is TGTGCCAGCAGCCCCGACAGTAGCACAGATACGCAGTATTTT.

V usage is TRBV6-1 and J usage is TRBJ2-2; 11 bases align to TRBD1. The ends lost 6 bases at V and 3 bases at J; junction bases unmatched: 0. The CDR3 is 14 residues long. CDR1 is MNHNS, CDR2 SASEGT, per germline. The DNA of the CDR3 is TGTGCCAGCAGGGGACAGGGGGACACCGGGGAGCTGTTTTTT. Protein product: CASRGQGDTGELFF.

This clone was recorded only once. The gene calls are TRBV11-3 and TRBJ2-1; 15 positions agree with TRBD2. The germline V gene encodes CDR1 SGHNT and CDR2 YENEEA. Trimming took 6 bases from V and 5 from J; bases not matched to a gene: 8. The CDR3 covers 17 residues. The CDR3 spells CASSQGLAGGRNNEQFF. The CDR3 DNA is TGTGCCAGCAGTCAAGGACTAGCGGGGGGGAGGAACAATGAGCAGTTCTTC.

The chain has TRBV5-6 and TRBJ1-1; D is unclear. The CDR3 runs 13 residues. Germline CDR1 reads SGHDT; CDR2 reads YYEEEE. V shed 5 bases and J shed 8 bases, with 16 bases lying between them. DNA for the CDR3: TGTGCCAGCAGGCGTGCACCGCGAACCGAAGCTTTCTTT. Its protein product is CASRRAPRTEAFF.

The rearrangement joins TRBV25-1 to TRBJ2-6, with 7 bases lining up with TRBD1. The germline V gene encodes CDR1 MGHDK and CDR2 SYGVNS. The length of the CDR3 is 15 residues. The trim removed 3 bases at V and 2 bases at J, leaving 1 base unmatched. The CDR3 spells CASSDDRAGANVLTF. CDR3 DNA sequence: TGTGCCAGCAGTGATGACAGGGCTGGGGCCAACGTCCTGACTTTC.

This clone was counted once. The CDR3 DNA follows: TGTGCCAGCTCACCCCCACGTGGACAGGGAGATACGCAGTATTTT. As protein: CASSPPRGQGDTQYF. The chain joins TRBV18 to TRBJ2-3; 8 nucleotides align to TRBD1. V dropped 3 bases and J dropped 5; count of bases not matched to a gene: 7. This CDR3 region has 15 residues. Germline V gene data show CDR1 as KGHSH and CDR2 as LQKENI.

This clone occurred a few times. The chain joins TRBV11-2 to TRBJ2-7, with D maybe TRBD1 (5 bases). Germline-derived CDR1 and CDR2 are SGHAT and FQNNGV. The V gene lost 1 base and the J gene lost 4 bases, with 5 bases spanning the gap. CDR3 length: 12 residues. CDR3 sequence (DNA): TGTGCCAGCAGCTTAGGACAGTACGAGCAGTACTTC. Translation gives CASSLGQYEQYF. Drawing the rest from reference TRBV11-2 and TRBJ2-7, the complete variable domain is EAGVAQSPRYKIIEKRQSVAFWCNPISGHATLYWYQQILGQGPKLLIQFQNNGVVDDSQLPKDRFSAERLKGVDSTLKIQPAKLEDSAVYLCASSLGQYEQYFGPGTRLTVT.

This chain links TRBV19 with TRBJ2-2, with 8 bases that match TRBD1. V lost 7 bases to trimming and J lost 0 bases; unmatched junction nucleotides: 4. The CDR3 has 15 residues. CDR1 is LNHDA, CDR2 SQIVND, per germline (reference sequence). The CDR3 loop is CASIGGQANTGELFF. The CDR3 DNA sequence: TGTGCCAGTATTGGGGGACAGGCGAACACCGGGGAGCTGTTTTTT.

J is TRBJ2-1 and V is TRBV21-1; the D segment call TRBD2 is taken from the table without a DNA check. TRBV21-1 is a recognized pseudogene. This CDR3 region has 16 residues. The CDR3 is CASFNEEAFSYNEQFF. CDR3 sequence (DNA): TGTGCCAGCTTTAACGAGGAGGCTTTCTCCTACAATGAGCAGTTCTTC.

The chain recombines TRBV6-5 with TRBJ2-5; TRBD2 is a possible D gene (6 bases). Germline V CDR1 and CDR2: MNHEY, SVGAGI. With 2 bases removed from V and 5 bases from J, the gap between germline ends came to 18 bases. This CDR3 is built from 16 residues. CDR3 sequence: CASSYQEGTGYETQYF. The CDR3 DNA reads TGTGCCAGCAGTTACCAGGAGGGGACGGGGTATGAGACCCAGTACTTC.

The CDR3 DNA is TGTGCCAGCAGCTTGCGCAGGGATGGCTACACCTTC. Translation gives CASSLRRDGYTF. This chain joins TRBV5-6 and TRBJ1-2, with a tentative D call TRBD1 (5 bases). The CDR3 consists of 12 residues. Germline CDR1 SGHDT, CDR2 YYEEEE. V lost 1 base to trimming and J lost 6 bases, with 7 bases between them.

The chain carries TRBV2 and TRBJ1-2; TRBD1 matches at 8 bases. The CDR3 spans 13 residues. The trim removed 6 bases at V and 4 bases at J, leaving 4 bases unmatched. Germline V lookup: CDR1 SNHLY, CDR2 FYNNEI. The CDR3 bases are TGTGCCAGCAGCCCCACAGGGGGCTATGGCTACACCTTC. This translates into CASSPTGGYGYTF.

This clone was counted once. The V and J genes are TRBV2 and TRBJ2-4; a weak D match, TRBD1 (7 bases). V lost 5 bases and J 6 bases, leaving 14 bases between the germline ends. Germline V gives CDR1 SNHLY, CDR2 FYNNEI. The length of the CDR3 is 14 residues. The CDR3 coding sequence is TGTGCCAGCAGTCCTATTCAGGGGGGAAACATTCAGTACTTC. Amino acid sequence: CASSPIQGGNIQYF.

This chain joins TRBV5-4 and TRBJ2-7, with 7 bases aligning to TRBD2. CDR3 length: 15 amino acids. V shed 0 bases and J 6 bases; nucleotides not matched to a gene: 9. CDR1 is SGHNT, CDR2 YYREEE, per germline (reference sequence). This chain's CDR3 is CASSLAGQRDGEQYF. CDR3 in DNA: TGTGCCAGCAGCTTGGCCGGTCAGCGGGACGGCGAGCAGTACTTC.

This clone was counted a few times. The chain links TRBV6-4 to TRBJ2-3; D is perhaps TRBD1 (6 bases). V dropped 3 bases and J dropped 4 bases, with 14 bases sitting between them. The CDR3 runs 15 residues. CDR1 MRHNA and CDR2 SNTAGT come from the germline V gene. This chain's CDR3 is CASSEGRGESDTQYF. The CDR3 DNA reads as TGTGCCAGCAGTGAGGGCAGGGGCGAGTCAGATACGCAGTATTTT.

The rearrangement joins TRBV4-1 to TRBJ2-2, with 8 bases matching TRBD1. Germline loops: CDR1 MGHRA, CDR2 YSYEKL. The junction had 6 bases not matched to a gene; V was cut back by 3 bases and J by 6 bases. This CDR3 spans 15 amino acids. For the CDR3, the DNA is TGCGCCAGCAGCCACGGACAGGGTCGATCCGGGGAGCTGTTTTTT. Its translation: CASSHGQGRSGELFF.

This clone was detected once. The V call is TRBV15, the J call TRBJ2-2, with D perhaps matching TRBD2 (7 bases). The germline CDR1 and CDR2 sequences are LNHNV and YYDKDF (reference sequence). V lost 1 base and J 6 bases, leaving 12 bases between the germline ends. CDR3 length: 15 residues. The CDR3 DNA reads as TGTGCCACCAGCAGAGGATCGGGGGGCCCCGGGGAGCTGTTTTTT. This codes for CATSRGSGGPGELFF.

V and J are TRBV18 and TRBJ1-1; D is uncertain. CDR1 and CDR2 from the germline V gene are KGHSH and LQKENI. There are 15 residues in the CDR3. V was trimmed by 3 bases and J by 1 base, leaving 12 bases between them. CDR3 loop: CASSPTQAQNTEAFF. DNA of the CDR3: TGTGCCAGCTCACCCACTCAAGCCCAGAACACTGAAGCTTTCTTT.

In nucleotides, the CDR3 is TGTGCCAGCAGTGGGACAGGGTCTTACCAGCCCCAGCATTTT. Its translation is CASSGTGSYQPQHF. This rearrangement joins TRBV2 to TRBJ1-5, with 8 bases matching TRBD1. Germline-derived CDR1 and CDR2 are SNHLY and FYNNEI. J gave up 7 bases and V 4 bases, and 6 bases lay outside the gene matches. There are 14 residues in the CDR3.